Following are 7 T cell receptor beta chains from one sample sequenced in a study of T cell clonality in common variable immunodeficiency. Here immunoSEQ multiplex PCR was the method, and the copy in TCRdb shows in-frame clones only, minus some. The data list approximately 37,000 clones, none observed once; approximately 3.6% falls to the top ten. Sample: peripheral blood mononuclear cells. The source of these receptors is a person aged 18-69 years in good health.

In this sample, this clone turned up many times. With the read ending 3 residues before the CDR3 end, the germline J gene is used to fill in that end. The chain is built from TRBV5-4 and TRBJ1-4; D remains ambiguous. Trimming shortened V by 0 bases and J by 4 bases, and 10 bases separated the two germline ends. There are 15 residues in the CDR3. Germline-derived CDR1 and CDR2 are SGHNT and YYREEE (reference sequence). The sequenced part of the CDR3 DNA is TGTGCCAGCAGCTTGGCCAGTCCCGATAATGAAAAA. Protein: CASSLASPDNEK. The entire CDR3 sequence reads CASSLASPDNEKLFF.

This clone was seen ten or more times. Partial CDR3 DNA: TGTGCCAGCATCGCGACTAGCGGGGGGGCCCCCGAG. As protein: CASIATSGGAPE. The full-length CDR3 reads as CASIATSGGAPEQYF. The J gene is TRBJ2-7, the V gene TRBV28, with 14 bases that match TRBD2. The CDR3 end falls 3 residues outside the read, so it is completed with the germline J gene. Germline assignment: CDR1 MDHEN and CDR2 SYDVKM. The CDR3 length is 15 residues. The trim removed 7 bases at V and 6 bases at J, leaving 8 bases unmatched.

This clone was detected many times. Partial CDR3 DNA: TGCAGTGCTCGGGTAGACACCGGGGAG. Translation: CSARVDTGE. The CDR3 reads in full as CSARVDTGELFF. The gene calls are TRBV20-1 and TRBJ2-2; D remains unclear. The read stops 3 residues short of the end of the CDR3; the missing end is completed from the germline J gene. Germline-derived CDR1 and CDR2 are DFQATT and SNEGSKA (reference sequence). V was clipped by 5 bases and J by 3 bases, with 7 bases between them. The CDR3 runs to 12 residues.

To note about this clone: The read terminates 3 residues before the CDR3 end, so the remaining end is supplied by the germline J gene. This chain joins TRBV19 and TRBJ1-1, with D possibly TRBD1 on 6 matching bases. The ends were cut back, 5 bases at V and 1 base at J, with 8 bases in the middle. The germline gives CDR1 LNHDA, CDR2 SQIVND (reference sequence). The CDR3 has 13 residues. The covered CDR3 bases are TGTGCCAGTAGTGCAGGGGAGAACACTGAA. It yields the protein CASSAGENTE. The whole CDR3 sequence reads CASSAGENTEAFF.

The table lists this clone with many counts. The read stops 3 residues short of the end of the CDR3; the missing end is completed from the germline J gene. V usage is TRBV23-1 and J usage is TRBJ2-5; maybe TRBD1 (6 bases). TRBV23-1 is an ORF, with its function uncertain. Trimming shortened V by 0 bases and J by 4 bases, and 27 bases separated the two germline ends. The CDR3 consists of 20 residues. CDR3 DNA, as far as it was read: TGCGCCAGCAGTCAATCGTGGGGCAGGGGATATACGAGGGGATCAGAGACC. Translated, it gives CASSQSWGRGYTRGSET. The whole CDR3 sequence is CASSQSWGRGYTRGSETQYF.

Notes on this clone: Sequencing ends 3 residues short of the CDR3 end; the germline J gene provides the rest. This chain joins TRBV30 and TRBJ2-1; D is possibly TRBD2 (5 bases). Germline V gives CDR1 GTSNPN, CDR2 SVGIG (reference sequence). CDR3 size: 15 residues. Trimming stripped 4 bases from V and 4 bases from J, with 17 bases between. The CDR3 here is CAWTDWTGGYNEQFF. CDR3 DNA, as far as it was read: TGTGCCTGGACCGACTGGACCGGCGGGTACAATGAG. Full variable domain (remainder filled in from reference TRBV30 and TRBJ2-1): SQTIHQWPATLVQPVGSPLSLECTVEGTSNPNLYWYRQAAGRGLQLLFYSVGIGQISSEVPQNLSASRPQDRQFILSSKKLLLSDSGFYLCAWTDWTGGYNEQFFGPGTRLTVL.

Worth noting for this clone: Read coverage stops 3 residues before the CDR3 terminus; the germline J gene supplies the remainder. The chain links TRBV7-9 to TRBJ2-3; tentative D call: TRBD2 (6 bases). Germline loops: CDR1 SEHNR, CDR2 FQNEAQ (reference sequence). The length of the CDR3 is 14 residues. Trimming left V 5 bases short and J 1 base short, with 10 bases between. The CDR3 reads CASSILAGTDTQYF. CDR3 bases read: TGTGCCAGCAGCATTTTAGCGGGCACAGATACG.